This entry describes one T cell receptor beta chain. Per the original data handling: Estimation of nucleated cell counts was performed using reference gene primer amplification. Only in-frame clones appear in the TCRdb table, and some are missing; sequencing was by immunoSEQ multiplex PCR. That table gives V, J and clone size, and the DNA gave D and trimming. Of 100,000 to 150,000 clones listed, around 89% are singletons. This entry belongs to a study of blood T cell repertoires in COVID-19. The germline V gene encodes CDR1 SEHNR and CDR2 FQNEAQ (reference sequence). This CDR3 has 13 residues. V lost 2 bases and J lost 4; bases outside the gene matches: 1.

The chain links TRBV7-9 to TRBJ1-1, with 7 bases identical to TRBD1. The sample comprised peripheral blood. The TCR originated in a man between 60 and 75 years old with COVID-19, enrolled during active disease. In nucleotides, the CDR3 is TGTGCCAGCAGCTTATCAGGGGGCACTGAAGCTTTCTTT. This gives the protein CASSLSGGTEAFF.